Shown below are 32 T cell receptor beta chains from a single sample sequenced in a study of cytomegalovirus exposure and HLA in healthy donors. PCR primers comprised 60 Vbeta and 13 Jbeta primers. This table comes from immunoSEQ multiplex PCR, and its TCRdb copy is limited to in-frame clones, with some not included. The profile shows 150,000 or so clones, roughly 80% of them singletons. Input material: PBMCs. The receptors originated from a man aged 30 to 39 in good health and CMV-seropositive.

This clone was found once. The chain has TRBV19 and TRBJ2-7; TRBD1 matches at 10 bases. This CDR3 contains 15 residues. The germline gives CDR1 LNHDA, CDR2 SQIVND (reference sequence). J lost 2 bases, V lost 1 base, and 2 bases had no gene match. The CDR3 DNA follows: TGTGCCAGTAGTATAGGGGGACAGGGGCCCTACGAGCAGTACTTC. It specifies CASSIGGQGPYEQYF.

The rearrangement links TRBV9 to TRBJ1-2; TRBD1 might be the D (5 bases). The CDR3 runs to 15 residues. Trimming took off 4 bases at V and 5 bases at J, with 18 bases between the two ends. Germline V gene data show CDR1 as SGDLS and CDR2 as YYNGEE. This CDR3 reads CASSPGVRQEYGYTF. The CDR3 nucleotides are TGTGCCAGCAGCCCGGGGGTCCGGCAGGAATATGGCTACACCTTC.

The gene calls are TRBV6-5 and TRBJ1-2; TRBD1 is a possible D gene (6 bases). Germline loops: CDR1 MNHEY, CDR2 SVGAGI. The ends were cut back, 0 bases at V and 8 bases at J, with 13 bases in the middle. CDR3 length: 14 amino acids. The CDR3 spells CASSYSTGREGYTF. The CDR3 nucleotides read TGTGCCAGCAGTTACTCCACAGGGAGGGAGGGCTACACCTTC.

The CDR3 spells CASSQDLSGAYYEQYF. The CDR3 region has the DNA TGCGCCAGCAGCCAGGACCTTAGCGGGGCGTACTACGAGCAGTACTTC. This rearrangement joins TRBV4-3 to TRBJ2-7, with TRBD2 matching 8 bases. The CDR3 sequence is 16 residues long. The V gene's germline CDR1 is LGHNA and CDR2 YSLEER. The J segment lost 3 bases and the V segment lost 3 bases, leaving 10 bases of the junction unmatched.

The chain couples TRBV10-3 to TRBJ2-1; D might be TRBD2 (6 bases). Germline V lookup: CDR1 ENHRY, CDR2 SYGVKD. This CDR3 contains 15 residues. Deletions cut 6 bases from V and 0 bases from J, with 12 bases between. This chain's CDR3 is CAIRVAVSSYNEQFF. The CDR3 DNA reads TGTGCCATCAGAGTAGCGGTCAGCTCCTACAATGAGCAGTTCTTC.

CDR3 protein: CASSLAGGLGNEQFF. The DNA for the CDR3 is TGTGCCAGCAGCTTAGCCGGGGGACTAGGCAATGAGCAGTTCTTC. This sequence joins TRBV7-2 and TRBJ2-1; 8 positions agree with TRBD2. The length of the CDR3 is 15 residues. V trimming: 0 bases; J trimming: 6 bases; junction bases outside the gene matches: 4. Germline V CDR1 and CDR2: SGHTA, FQGNSA. Complete variable domain (other parts from reference TRBV7-2 and TRBJ2-1): GAGVSQSPSNKVTEKGKDVELRCDPISGHTALYWYRQSLGQGLEFLIYFQGNSAPDKSGLPSDRFSAERTGGSVSTLTIQRTQQEDSAVYLCASSLAGGLGNEQFFGPGTRLTVL.

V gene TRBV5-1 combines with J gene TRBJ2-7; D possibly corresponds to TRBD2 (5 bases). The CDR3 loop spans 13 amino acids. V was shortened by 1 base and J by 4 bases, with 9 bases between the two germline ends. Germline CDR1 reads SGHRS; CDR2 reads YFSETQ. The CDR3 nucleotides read TGCGCCAGCAGCTTGATAGAGGGATACGAGCAGTACTTC. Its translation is CASSLIEGYEQYF.

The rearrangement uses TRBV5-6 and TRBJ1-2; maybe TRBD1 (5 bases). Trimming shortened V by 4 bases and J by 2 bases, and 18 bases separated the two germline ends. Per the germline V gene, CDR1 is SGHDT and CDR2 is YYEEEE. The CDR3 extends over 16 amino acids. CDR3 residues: CASSEDRQLINYGYTF. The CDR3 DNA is TGTGCCAGCAGCGAGGACCGACAGCTTATAAACTATGGCTACACCTTC.

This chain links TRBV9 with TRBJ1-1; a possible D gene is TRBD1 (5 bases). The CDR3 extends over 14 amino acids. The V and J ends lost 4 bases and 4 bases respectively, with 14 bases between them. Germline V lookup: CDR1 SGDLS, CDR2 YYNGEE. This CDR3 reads CASSPPGRGTEAFF. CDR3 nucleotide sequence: TGTGCCAGCAGCCCCCCCGGGAGGGGCACTGAAGCTTTCTTT.

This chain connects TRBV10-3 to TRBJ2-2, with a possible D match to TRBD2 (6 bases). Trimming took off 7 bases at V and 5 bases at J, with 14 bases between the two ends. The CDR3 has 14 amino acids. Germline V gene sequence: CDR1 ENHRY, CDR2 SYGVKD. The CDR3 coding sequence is TGTGCCATCACGGAGGGCACGTGGACCGGGGAGCTGTTTTTT. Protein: CAITEGTWTGELFF.

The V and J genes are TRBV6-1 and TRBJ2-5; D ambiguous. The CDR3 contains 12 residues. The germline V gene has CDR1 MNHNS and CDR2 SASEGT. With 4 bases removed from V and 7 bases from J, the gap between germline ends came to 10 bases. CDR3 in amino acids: CASSANRVTQYF. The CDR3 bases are TGTGCCAGCAGTGCAAATCGGGTGACCCAGTACTTC.

The CDR3 nucleotides read TGCGCCAGCAGCTCGGTCGGCCGGGACACGGCGATAGGCTACACCTTC. It encodes CASSSVGRDTAIGYTF. The V gene is TRBV5-1, the J gene TRBJ1-2; weak D call: TRBD1 (6 bases). CDR1 and CDR2 from the germline V gene are SGHRS and YFSETQ. Trimming stripped 3 bases from V and 8 bases from J, with 23 bases between. This CDR3 is 16 amino acids long.

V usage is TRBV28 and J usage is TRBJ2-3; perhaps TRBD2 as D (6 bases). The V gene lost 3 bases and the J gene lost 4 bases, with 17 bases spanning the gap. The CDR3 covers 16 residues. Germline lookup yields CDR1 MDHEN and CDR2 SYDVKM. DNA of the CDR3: TGTGCCAGCAGTTTTAGCGGCAGGGAGTCGTCAGATACGCAGTATTTT. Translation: CASSFSGRESSDTQYF.

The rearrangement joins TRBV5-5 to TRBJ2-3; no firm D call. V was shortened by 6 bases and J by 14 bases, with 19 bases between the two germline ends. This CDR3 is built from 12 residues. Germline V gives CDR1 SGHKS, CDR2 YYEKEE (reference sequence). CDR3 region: CASTIGGDKWYF. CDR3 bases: TGTGCCAGCACCATAGGTGGTGACAAGTGGTATTTT.

CDR3 residues: CASSYHSNQPQHF. The CDR3 DNA is TGTGCCAGCAGTTACCATAGCAATCAGCCCCAGCATTTT. The V call is TRBV6-5, the J call TRBJ1-5; D is unresolved. The CDR3 loop spans 13 amino acids. Trimming removed 2 bases at V and 0 bases at J, with 2 bases between. Germline assignment: CDR1 MNHEY and CDR2 SVGAGI.

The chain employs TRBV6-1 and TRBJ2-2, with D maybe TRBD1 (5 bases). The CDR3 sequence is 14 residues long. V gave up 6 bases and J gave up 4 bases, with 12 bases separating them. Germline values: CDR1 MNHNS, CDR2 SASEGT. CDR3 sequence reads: CASRSLGRTGELFF. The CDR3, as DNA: TGTGCCAGCAGGTCCCTGGGGCGCACCGGGGAGCTGTTTTTT.

DNA of the CDR3: TGTGCCAGCAGTGAAGCTTTCGGTCTGGAGGGCTACACCTTC. It specifies CASSEAFGLEGYTF. This chain connects TRBV6-1 to TRBJ1-2, with unresolved D. Looked up from germline, CDR1 is MNHNS and CDR2 is SASEGT. Trimming pared 0 bases from V and 8 bases from J, leaving 13 bases between. There are 14 residues in the CDR3.

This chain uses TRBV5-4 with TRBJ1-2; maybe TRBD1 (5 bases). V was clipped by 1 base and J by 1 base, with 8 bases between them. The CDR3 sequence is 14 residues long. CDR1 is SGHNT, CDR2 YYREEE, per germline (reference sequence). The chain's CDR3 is CASSLRTNNYGYTF. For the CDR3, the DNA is TGTGCCAGCAGCTTGAGGACAAATAACTATGGCTACACCTTC. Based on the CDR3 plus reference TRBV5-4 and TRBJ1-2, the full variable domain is ETGVTQSPTHLIKTRGQQVTLRCSSQSGHNTVSWYQQALGQGPQFIFQYYREEENGRGNFPPRFSGLQFPNYSSELNVNALELDDSALYLCASSLRTNNYGYTFGSGTRLTVV.

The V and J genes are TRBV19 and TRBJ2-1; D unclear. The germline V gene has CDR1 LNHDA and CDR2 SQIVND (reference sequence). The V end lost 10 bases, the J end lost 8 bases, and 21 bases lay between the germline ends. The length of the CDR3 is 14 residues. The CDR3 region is CATSRQRPYDEQFF. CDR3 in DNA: TGTGCCACTTCCCGGCAGCGCCCGTACGATGAGCAGTTCTTC.

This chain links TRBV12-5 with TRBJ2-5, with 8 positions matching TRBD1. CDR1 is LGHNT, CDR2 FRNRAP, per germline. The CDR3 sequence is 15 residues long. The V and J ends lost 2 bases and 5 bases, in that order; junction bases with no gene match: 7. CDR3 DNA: TGTGCTAGTGGTTTGTCATGGACAGGGACGGAGACCCAGTACTTC. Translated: CASGLSWTGTETQYF.

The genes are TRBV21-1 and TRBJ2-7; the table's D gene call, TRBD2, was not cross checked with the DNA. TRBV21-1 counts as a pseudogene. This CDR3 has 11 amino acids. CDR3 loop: CASTSSCKQYF. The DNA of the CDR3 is TGTGCCAGCACTTCTAGCTGCAAGCAGTACTTC.

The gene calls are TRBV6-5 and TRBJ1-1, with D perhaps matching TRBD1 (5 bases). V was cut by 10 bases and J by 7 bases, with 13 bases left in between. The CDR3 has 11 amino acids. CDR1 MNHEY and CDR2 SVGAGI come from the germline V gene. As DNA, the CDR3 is TGTGCCACCACCCGGGGGGGTGAAGCTTTCTTT. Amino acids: CATTRGGEAFF.

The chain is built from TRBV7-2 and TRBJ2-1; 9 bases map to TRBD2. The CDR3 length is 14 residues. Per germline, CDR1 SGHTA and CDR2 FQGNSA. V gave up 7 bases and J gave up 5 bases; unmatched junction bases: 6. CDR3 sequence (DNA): TGTGCCAGCAATAGCGGGGGACCTAACAATGAGCAGTTCTTC. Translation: CASNSGGPNNEQFF.

The chain's CDR3 is CASGLVLSATNEKLFF. As DNA, the CDR3 is TGTGCTAGTGGTTTGGTACTGAGTGCAACTAATGAAAAACTGTTTTTT. The chain joins TRBV12-5 to TRBJ1-4; D remains unclear. Trimming left V 0 bases short and J 0 bases short, with 8 bases between. The CDR3 length is 16 residues. Germline V gene data show CDR1 as LGHNT and CDR2 as FRNRAP.

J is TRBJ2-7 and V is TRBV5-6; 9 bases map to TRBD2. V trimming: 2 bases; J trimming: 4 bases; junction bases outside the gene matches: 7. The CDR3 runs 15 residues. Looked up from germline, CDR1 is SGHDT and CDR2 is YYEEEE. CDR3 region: CASSFSGRRSYEQYF. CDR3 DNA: TGTGCCAGCAGCTTTAGCGGGAGACGGTCTTACGAGCAGTACTTC. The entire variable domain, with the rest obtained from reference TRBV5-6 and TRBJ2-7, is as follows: DAGVTQSPTHLIKTRGQQVTLRCSPKSGHDTVSWYQQALGQGPQFIFQYYEEEERQRGNFPDRFSGHQFPNYSSELNVNALLLGDSALYLCASSFSGRRSYEQYFGPGTRLTVT.

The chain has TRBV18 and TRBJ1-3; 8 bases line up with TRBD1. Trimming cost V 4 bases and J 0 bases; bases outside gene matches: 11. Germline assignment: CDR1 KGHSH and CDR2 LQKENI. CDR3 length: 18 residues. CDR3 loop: CASSQINDRGFSGNTIYF. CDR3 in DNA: TGTGCCAGCTCACAAATCAACGACAGGGGCTTCTCTGGAAACACCATATATTTT.

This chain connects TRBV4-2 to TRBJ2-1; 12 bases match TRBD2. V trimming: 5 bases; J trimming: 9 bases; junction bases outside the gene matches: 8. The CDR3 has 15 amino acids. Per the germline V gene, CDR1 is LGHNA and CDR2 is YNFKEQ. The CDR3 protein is CASSSGTSGFFEQFF. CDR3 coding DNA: TGTGCCAGCAGCTCCGGGACTAGCGGGTTTTTTGAGCAGTTCTTC.

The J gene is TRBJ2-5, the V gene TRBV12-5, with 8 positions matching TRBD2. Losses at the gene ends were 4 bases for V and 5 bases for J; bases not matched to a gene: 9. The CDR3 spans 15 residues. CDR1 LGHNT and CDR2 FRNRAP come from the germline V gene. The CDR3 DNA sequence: TGTGCTAGTGGTTCGACGGGGGGGGCCGGGGAGACCCAGTACTTC. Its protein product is CASGSTGGAGETQYF.

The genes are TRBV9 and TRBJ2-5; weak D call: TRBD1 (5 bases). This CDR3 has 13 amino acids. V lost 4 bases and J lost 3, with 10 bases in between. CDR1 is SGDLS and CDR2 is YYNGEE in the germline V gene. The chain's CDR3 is CASSPRQKETQYF. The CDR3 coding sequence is TGTGCCAGCAGCCCACGACAGAAAGAGACCCAGTACTTC.

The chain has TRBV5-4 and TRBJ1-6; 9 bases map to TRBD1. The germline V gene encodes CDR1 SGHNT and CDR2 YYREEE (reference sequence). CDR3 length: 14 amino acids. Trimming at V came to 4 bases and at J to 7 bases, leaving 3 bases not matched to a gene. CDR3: CASSPQGANSPLHF. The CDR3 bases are TGTGCCAGCAGCCCACAGGGGGCAAATTCACCCCTCCACTTT.

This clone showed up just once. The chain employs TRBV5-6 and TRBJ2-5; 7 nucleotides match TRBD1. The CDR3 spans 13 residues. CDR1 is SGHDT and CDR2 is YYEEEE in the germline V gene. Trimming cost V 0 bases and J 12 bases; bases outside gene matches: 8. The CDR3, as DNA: TGTGCCAGCAGCTTGGGGACAGGATTCTTTAAGTACTTC. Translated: CASSLGTGFFKYF.

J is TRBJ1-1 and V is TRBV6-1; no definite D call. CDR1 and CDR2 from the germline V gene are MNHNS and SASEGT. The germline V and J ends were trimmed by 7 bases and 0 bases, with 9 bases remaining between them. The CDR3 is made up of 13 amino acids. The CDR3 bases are TGTGCCAGCAACCGAGATTTGAACACTGAAGCTTTCTTT. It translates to CASNRDLNTEAFF.